These 8 T cell receptor beta chains came from one sample sequenced in a study of blood T cell repertoires in COVID-19. Only in-frame clones appear in the TCRdb table, and some are missing; sequencing was by immunoSEQ multiplex PCR. The sample holds about 26,000 clones; 85% to 90% are singletons and the top ten take roughly 7.2%. The specimen sequenced was peripheral blood. The receptors here all came from a human donor in a cohort sampled during active COVID-19.

V is TRBV9 and J is TRBJ1-1; TRBD1 might be the D (5 bases). The germline V gene has CDR1 SGDLS and CDR2 YYNGEE. The CDR3 extends over 16 amino acids. Trimming removed 0 bases at V and 2 bases at J, with 14 bases between. In nucleotides, the CDR3 is TGTGCCAGCAGCGTAGCTACACGGCAGGGTAACACTGAAGCTTTCTTT. It specifies CASSVATRQGNTEAFF.

The chain carries TRBV18 and TRBJ2-6, with 7 bases matching TRBD1. Per germline, CDR1 KGHSH and CDR2 LQKENI. V trimming: 3 bases; J trimming: 0 bases; junction bases outside the gene matches: 8. The CDR3 is 18 amino acids. CDR3 residues: CASSPRDSILSGANVLTF. The DNA of the CDR3 is TGTGCCAGCTCACCCCGGGACAGCATACTCTCTGGGGCCAACGTCCTGACTTTC.

The J gene is TRBJ2-1, the V gene TRBV21-1; the listed D gene, TRBD2, was not tested against the DNA. TRBV21-1 is a listed pseudogene. This CDR3 has 20 residues. CDR3 sequence (DNA): TGTGCCAGCAGCAAAGCATCTTTGACTAGCGGGGTTACCTCCTACAATGAGCAGTTCTTC. Protein: CASSKASLTSGVTSYNEQFF.

This chain joins TRBV5-1 and TRBJ2-7, with 7 bases fitting TRBD1. J lost 2 bases, V lost 4 bases, and 3 bases had no gene match. In germline, CDR1 is SGHRS, CDR2 YFSETQ. This CDR3 spans 13 amino acids. The CDR3 DNA follows: TGCGCCAGCAGCCCGACAGGGACCTACGAGCAGTACTTC. It codes for CASSPTGTYEQYF. Full variable domain (remainder filled in from reference TRBV5-1 and TRBJ2-7): KAGVTQTPRYLIKTRGQQVTLSCSPISGHRSVSWYQQTPGQGLQFLFEYFSETQRNKGNFPGRFSGRQFSNSRSEMNVSTLELGDSALYLCASSPTGTYEQYFGPGTRLTVT.

The chain has TRBV7-2 and TRBJ2-2, with 9 bases fitting TRBD2. CDR3 size: 16 residues. J gave up 7 bases and V 1 base, and 7 bases lay outside the gene matches. The germline V gene has CDR1 SGHTA and CDR2 FQGNSA. CDR3 region: CASSLGRAGGIGELFF. CDR3 DNA sequence: TGTGCCAGCAGCTTAGGACGGGCGGGAGGGATCGGGGAGCTGTTTTTT.

The rearrangement uses TRBV15 and TRBJ1-1; D gene unclear. CDR3 length: 15 residues. Trimming stripped 0 bases from V and 3 bases from J, with 11 bases between. Looked up from germline, CDR1 is LNHNV and CDR2 is YYDKDF (reference sequence). The CDR3 DNA follows: TGTGCCACCAGCAGAGATCGGGGTGGTTACACTGAAGCTTTCTTT. Residues: CATSRDRGGYTEAFF.

This sequence joins TRBV6-5 and TRBJ1-2, with a weak D call TRBD1 (5 bases). The germline CDR1 and CDR2 sequences are MNHEY and SVGAGI. CDR3 size: 13 residues. V shed 0 bases and J shed 3 bases, with 5 bases lying between them. Written as DNA, the CDR3 is TGTGCCAGCAGTTACTCAGGGGACTATGGCTACACCTTC. Translated, it gives CASSYSGDYGYTF.

This chain links TRBV27 with TRBJ2-1; 9 bases match TRBD2. The CDR3 is 16 residues long. J gave up 12 bases and V 4 bases, and 16 bases lay outside the gene matches. Germline CDR1 and CDR2: MNHEY and SMNVEV (reference sequence). This chain's CDR3 is CASSWLSSGTKTRQFF. The CDR3 region has the DNA TGTGCCAGCAGTTGGTTGTCTAGCGGGACTAAAACACGGCAGTTCTTC.